What follows is one TCR beta chain and its context. The data are from a study of molecular identifiers for immune sequencing clone quantification. TCRdb itself ran the PCR reads through MiXCR, one entry per CDR3 protein. The data contain about 640,000 distinct CDR3 sequences, roughly 21% of them seen just once; the ten biggest clones take up around 0.86%. V lost 3 bases, J lost 7 bases, and 19 bases lay in between. This CDR3 region has 16 residues. The J gene is TRBJ2-4, the V gene TRBV12-3 or TRBV12-4, with D perhaps TRBD1 (5 bases). This TCR came from a human donor in good health. Some libraries in this study had Jurkat cell RNA spiked in. The specimen sequenced was naive CD8+ T cells from blood, with Jurkat cell RNA spiked in. Subset defined: FACS-sorted CD8+CD4-CCR7+CD45RA+ naive T cells. CDR3 sequence: CASSLARTPQGNIQYF. The DNA of the CDR3 is TGTGCCAGCAGTTTGGCCCGGACACCCCAAGGGAACATTCAGTACTTC.